This T cell receptor beta chain was observed in a study of blood T cell repertoires in COVID-19 (dated by TCRdb to 2018 to 2021). General notes on the study: Samples from collaborators originated in the United States, Italy and Spain and spanned both the acute and convalescent phases of COVID-19. The material from the prospective study consisted of cDNA or gDNA derived from T cells, B-cell-depleted T cells, or PBMCs. A freely available public database, intended as a resource for researchers studying the immune response to SARS-CoV-2, is where the repertoires were released. Where available, HLA class I and class II types were obtained from metadata supplied by the sample provider rather than from assay-based typing. A de-identified subject ID, COVID-19 status, age in years and sex were almost always included in the sample metadata. The dataset comprised deeply sampled blood TCRbeta repertoires from subjects exposed to, actively infected with, or recovered from COVID-19. The samples were drawn from two sources: the first 160 participants of the ongoing ImmuneRACE study, and 1,200 or so subjects contributed by 6 global collaborators.

Reading the germline V gene gives CDR1 SGHDN and CDR2 FVKESK. From the cysteine up to the phenylalanine, the CDR3 has a length of 16 residues. Of all the DNA, just the CDR3 is kept, 48 bases in frame from base 1. Germline trimming amounts to 2 bases on V and 5 bases on J, with 6 as the count of junction bases outside the gene matches. Broad study findings and their caveats: Clinical and demographic metadata were provided uncurated, with the amount varying by source and participant.

Points on this clone: The target of this receptor is not known. The sample holds no much larger clone one base away, and base qualities are not on file.

Each collaborating institution followed its own protocols to collect whole blood in K2EDTA tubes. For TCRbeta analysis, collaborator samples were shipped as frozen whole blood, as isolated PBMCs, or as DNA extracted from either sample type. TCRbeta CDR3 regions were amplified from genomic DNA by means of the immunoSEQ Assay, a bias-controlled multiplex PCR. Processing in the source paper ran as follows. Nucleated cell counts per sample were estimated from amplification of reference gene primers within the assay. To quantify the absolute abundance of each unique TCRbeta CDR3 rearrangement, sequence reads were collapsed and filtered. For each sample, productive Simpson clonality was calculated as the square root of Simpson's diversity index across productive rearrangements. The clones in this table, taken by TCRdb from immuneACCESS, are in-frame only. Not every clone is retained; where verified, under half of the shortfall comes from an unresolved V gene, and the cause of the rest is unknown. The V and J calls and clone size come from that table; D and trimming were worked out from the DNA. The table for this sample lists fewer than 200,000 clones; 75% to 80% of them were counted only once. The leading ten clones occupy approximately 27% of the sample.

Rearrangement joined TRBV14 to TRBJ1-6; TRBD1 fits 7 bases in the junction. Sequencing was carried out using peripheral blood. This sequence was found in a woman in her 70s with acute or convalescent COVID-19. For the CDR3, the sequence is CASSQLRGQNNSPLHF. The DNA sequence reads TGTGCCAGCAGCCAACTAAGGGGACAGAATAATTCACCCCTCCACTTT. The CDR3 plus the reference TRBV14 and TRBJ1-6 genes for the other parts give the full variable domain: EAGVTQFPSHSVIEKGQTVTLRCDPISGHDNLYWYRRVMGKEIKFLLHFVKESKQDESGMPNNRFLAERTGGTYSTLKVQPAELEDSGVYFCASSQLRGQNNSPLHFGNGTRLTVT.